A selection of T cell receptor beta chains follows, all from one sample in a study of cytomegalovirus exposure and HLA in healthy donors. The protocol was immunoSEQ multiplex PCR, while the TCRdb copy is restricted to in-frame clones and leaves out a portion. The table shows over 95,000 clones, with 77% occurring only once. Sequencing was performed on PBMCs. These receptors all come from a middle-aged man in good health and CMV-seropositive. Both conserved end residues are trimmed from each CDR3. Each record gives: CDR3 protein, J gene, V gene.

ASSFGQGGSPLH | TRBJ1-6 | TRBV5-5
ASSGRYEQY | TRBJ2-7 | TRBV18
ASSPGTGISNYGYT | TRBJ1-2 | TRBV18
ASSSSSKNIQY | TRBJ2-4 | TRBV7-6
SVEGEGLVQF | TRBJ2-1 | TRBV29-1
ASHDRDNQPQH | TRBJ1-5 | TRBV19
ASSLAMGGNEQY | TRBJ2-7 | TRBV7-9
ASSIGSGGPLTDTQY | TRBJ2-3 | TRBV19
ASSLDVTVNEKLF | TRBJ1-4 | TRBV11-2
ATAGRQGARQPQH | TRBJ1-5 | TRBV5-8
ASLSSRRSNQPQH | TRBJ1-5 | TRBV6-5
ASSQDLGSSYNEQF | TRBJ2-1 | TRBV4-2
ASSAYTGTSGADTQY | TRBJ2-3 | TRBV7-7
ASSTGTVGTGELF | TRBJ2-2 | TRBV5-1
ASSFNTGSHEQY | TRBJ2-7 | TRBV27